This paragraph covers one T cell receptor (beta chain) sequence. Its antigen is unidentified. The germline V gene has CDR1 SEHNR and CDR2 FQNEAQ (reference sequence). Trimming took off 4 bases at V and 12 bases at J, with 10 bases between the two ends. The CDR3 spans 11 residues. This sample was taken from a study of post-analysis software for immune sequencing data. Unique molecular identifiers were built into the TCR beta cDNA libraries. One entry per CDR3 protein, called by TCRdb with MiXCR from the PCR reads. In the table there are about 540,000 distinct CDR3 sequences, under 40% of which are singletons. Points from the study as a whole: TRBV5-6, TRBV5-1 and TRBV20-1 belonged to a set of roughly 5 TRBV segments that were more frequent in patients than controls. Samples made in the same batch grouped tightly together by F measure.

The sequenced sample consisted of blood. The source of this sequence is a girl aged 2 to 17 with multiple sclerosis. The chain links TRBV7-9 to TRBJ1-5; D ambiguous. In nucleotides, the CDR3 is TGTGCCAGCAGCTCCGGTCCGATCCAGCATTTT. It yields the protein CASSSGPIQHF.